This T cell receptor (beta chain) was sequenced during a study of CD8 T cells in ankylosing spondylitis. The CDR3 is 15 amino acids. Germline V gene data show CDR1 as SGHTA and CDR2 as FQGNSA. With 0 bases clipped from V and 3 bases from J, the junction kept 5 bases outside the gene matches. Findings of the study overall: As reported, disease-linked clones showed significant enrichment in matched ankylosing spondylitis synovial fluid. For ankylosing spondylitis blood, a TCR beta motif of about eight highly homologous variants appeared characteristic. Peripheral blood held disease-linked clones only at relatively low frequency, and these were CD8+. Some of the motif variants had earlier been found in reactive arthritis patients' fluid and blood.

On this clonotype itself: Its specificity is not known.

For TCR beta, libraries came from quantitative 5'-RACE with molecular barcodes. One entry per CDR3 protein, called by TCRdb with MiXCR from the 5' RACE reads. Found here are fewer than 450,000 distinct CDR3 sequences, more than 15% of them singletons; the top ten hold approximately 0.97%. Specimen: blood, either unsorted or a sorted T cell fraction (not recorded which). This chain joins TRBV7-2 and TRBJ2-7, with TRBD1 matching over 7 bases. The sequence derives from a male donor with ankylosing spondylitis. DNA of the CDR3: TGTGCCAGCAGCTTAGCGGGGACAGAGTACTACGAGCAGTACTTC. It encodes CASSLAGTEYYEQYF. Full variable domain (outside the CDR3, taken from reference TRBV7-2 and TRBJ2-7): GAGVSQSPSNKVTEKGKDVELRCDPISGHTALYWYRQSLGQGLEFLIYFQGNSAPDKSGLPSDRFSAERTGGSVSTLTIQRTQQEDSAVYLCASSLAGTEYYEQYFGPGTRLTVT.